The clone carrying this TCR beta chain was seen only once. This entry belongs to a study of blood T cell repertoires in COVID-19. Study overall: Whether acute or convalescent, the COVID-19 samples came from the United States, Italy and Spain. Nucleic acid was either cDNA or gDNA, and it came from T cells, B-cell-depleted T cells, or PBMCs.

Original processing notes: How many nucleated cells were present was estimated from reference gene primer amplification. Profiling relied on immunoSEQ multiplex PCR, and the TCRdb table lists in-frame clones only, not all of them. V, J and clone size derive from that table, while D and trimming were established from the DNA sequence. Of roughly 70,000 clones in the sample, roughly four fifths were seen once. Germline V gene sequence: CDR1 SGHAT, CDR2 FQNNGV. The CDR3 is made up of 14 amino acids. With 5 bases removed from V and 4 bases from J, the gap between germline ends came to 12 bases. The chain carries TRBV11-2 and TRBJ1-3, with TRBD1 as a possible D gene (6 bases). The sample consisted of peripheral blood. The receptor was derived from a woman aged 55-69 years with acute or convalescent COVID-19. CDR3: CASSLTGQGNTIYF. DNA of the CDR3: TGTGCCAGCAGCCTTACAGGGCAGGGAAACACCATATATTTT.